This TCR beta chain stems from a study of cytomegalovirus exposure and HLA in healthy donors. CDR3 size: 13 residues. CDR1 is SGDLS, CDR2 YYNGEE, per germline. V shed 1 base and J shed 5 bases, with 6 bases lying between them. 13 Jbeta primers and 60 Vbeta primers were used for the PCR. This table comes from immunoSEQ multiplex PCR, and its TCRdb copy is limited to in-frame clones, with some not included. The sample contains about 140,000 clones, 61% of which appear only once. The sequence derives from a male donor in good health and CMV-seronegative. The rearrangement joins TRBV9 to TRBJ2-2; TRBD1 might be the D (6 bases). Sequences were obtained from PBMCs. The CDR3 DNA follows: TGTGCCAGCAGCGTACAGGGGACCGGGGAGCTGTTTTTT. It is translated as CASSVQGTGELFF.